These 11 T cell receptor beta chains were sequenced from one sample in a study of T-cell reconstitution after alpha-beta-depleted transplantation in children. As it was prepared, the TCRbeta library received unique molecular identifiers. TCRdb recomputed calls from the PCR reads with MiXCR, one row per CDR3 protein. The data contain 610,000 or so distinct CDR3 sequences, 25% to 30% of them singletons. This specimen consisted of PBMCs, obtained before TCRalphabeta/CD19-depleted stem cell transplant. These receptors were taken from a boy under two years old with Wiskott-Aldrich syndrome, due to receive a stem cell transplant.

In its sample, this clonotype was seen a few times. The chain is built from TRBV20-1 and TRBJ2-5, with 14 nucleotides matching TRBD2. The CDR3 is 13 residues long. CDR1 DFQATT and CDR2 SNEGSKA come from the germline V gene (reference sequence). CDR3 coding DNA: TGCAGCCCCCGGACTAGCGGGAGGGAGACCCAGTACTTC. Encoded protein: CSPRTSGRETQYF.

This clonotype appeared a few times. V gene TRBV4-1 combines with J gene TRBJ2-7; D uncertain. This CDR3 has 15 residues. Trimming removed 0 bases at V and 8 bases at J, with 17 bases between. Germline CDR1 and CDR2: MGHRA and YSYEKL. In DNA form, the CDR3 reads TGCGCCAGCAGCCAAGATTGGTTTTCGGTTGTAAAGCAGTACTTC. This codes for CASSQDWFSVVKQYF.

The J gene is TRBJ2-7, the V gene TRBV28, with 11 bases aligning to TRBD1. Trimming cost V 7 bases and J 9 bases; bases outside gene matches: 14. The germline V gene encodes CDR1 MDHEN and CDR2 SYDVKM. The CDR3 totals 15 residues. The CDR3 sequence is CASNSPGQGGSGQYF. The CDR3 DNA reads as TGTGCCAGCAATAGCCCGGGACAGGGGGGTTCAGGGCAGTACTTC.

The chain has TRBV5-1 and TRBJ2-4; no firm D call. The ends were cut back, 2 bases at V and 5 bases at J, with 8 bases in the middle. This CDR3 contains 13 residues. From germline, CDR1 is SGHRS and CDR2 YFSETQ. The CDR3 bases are TGCGCCAGCAGCTTAAACATCGAAAACATTCAGTACTTC. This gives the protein CASSLNIENIQYF.

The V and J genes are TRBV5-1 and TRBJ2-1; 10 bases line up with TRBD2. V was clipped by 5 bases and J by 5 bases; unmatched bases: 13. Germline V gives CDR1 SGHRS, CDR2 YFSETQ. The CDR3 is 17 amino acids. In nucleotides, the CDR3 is TGCGCCAGCAGTTACTCCCTTAGCGGGAGGCCTGACAATGAGCAGTTCTTC. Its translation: CASSYSLSGRPDNEQFF.

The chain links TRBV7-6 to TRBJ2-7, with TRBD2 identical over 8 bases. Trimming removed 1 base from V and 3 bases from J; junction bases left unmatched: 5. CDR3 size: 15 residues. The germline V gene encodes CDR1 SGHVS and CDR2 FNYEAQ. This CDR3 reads CASSLETSGDYEQYF. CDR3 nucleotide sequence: TGTGCCAGCAGCTTAGAAACTAGCGGAGACTACGAGCAGTACTTC.

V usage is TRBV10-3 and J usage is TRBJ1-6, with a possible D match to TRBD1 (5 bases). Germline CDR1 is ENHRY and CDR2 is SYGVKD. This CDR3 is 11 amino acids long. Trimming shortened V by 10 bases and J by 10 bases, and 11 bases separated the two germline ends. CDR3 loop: CASGTLSPLHF. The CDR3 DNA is TGTGCCAGCGGGACCCTATCACCCCTCCACTTT.

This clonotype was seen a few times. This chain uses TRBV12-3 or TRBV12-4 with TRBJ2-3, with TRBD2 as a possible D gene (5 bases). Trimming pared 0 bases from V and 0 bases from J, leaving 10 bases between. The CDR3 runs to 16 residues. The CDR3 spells CASSLAGSLSTDTQYF. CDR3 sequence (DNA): TGTGCCAGCAGTTTAGCTGGGAGCCTGAGCACAGATACGCAGTATTTT.

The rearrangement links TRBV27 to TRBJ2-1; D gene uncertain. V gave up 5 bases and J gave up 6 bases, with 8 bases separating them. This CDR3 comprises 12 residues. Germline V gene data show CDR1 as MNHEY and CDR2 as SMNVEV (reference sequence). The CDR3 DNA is TGTGCCAGCAGTCTAAATCTCAATGAGCAGTTCTTC. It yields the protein CASSLNLNEQFF.

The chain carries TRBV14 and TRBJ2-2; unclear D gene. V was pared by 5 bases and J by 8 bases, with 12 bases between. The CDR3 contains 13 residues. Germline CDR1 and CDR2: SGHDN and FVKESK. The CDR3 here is CASSSRTAGELFF. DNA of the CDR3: TGTGCCAGCAGCTCCCGGACGGCGGGGGAGCTGTTTTTT. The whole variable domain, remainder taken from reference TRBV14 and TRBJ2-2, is EAGVTQFPSHSVIEKGQTVTLRCDPISGHDNLYWYRRVMGKEIKFLLHFVKESKQDESGMPNNRFLAERTGGTYSTLKVQPAELEDSGVYFCASSSRTAGELFFGEGSRLTVL.

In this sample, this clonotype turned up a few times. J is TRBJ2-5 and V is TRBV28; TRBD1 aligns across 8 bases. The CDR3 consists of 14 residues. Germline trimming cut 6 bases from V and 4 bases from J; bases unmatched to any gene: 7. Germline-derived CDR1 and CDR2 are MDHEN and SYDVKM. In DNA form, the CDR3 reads TGTGCCAGCAGGAAATCAGGGGGCGGAGAGACCCAGTACTTC. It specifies CASRKSGGGETQYF.